This T cell receptor (beta chain) was documented in a study of cytomegalovirus exposure and HLA in healthy donors. As regards this clone: The antigen remains unidentified. This sample also contains other DNA sequences that code for the same CDR3.

General study points: The study carried out a later analysis of TCR beta sequences. It associated 15,000 to 20,000 of them with specific HLA alleles at a false discovery rate of 0.05. The availability of immune exposure information extended only to CMV serostatus. As a later analysis revealed, most CMV-associated TCR beta chains appeared HLA-restricted. Clonal expansion, a later analysis showed, was greater in HLA-associated TCR beta chains than in equally common others.

The CDR3 is 16 residues long. Germline V gene sequence: CDR1 SGHRS, CDR2 YFSETQ. The J segment lost 4 bases and the V segment lost 6 bases, leaving 11 bases of the junction unmatched. Primers: 60 Vbeta forward and 13 Jbeta reverse. TCRdb keeps only in-frame clones here, not all; method: immunoSEQ multiplex PCR. The repertoire has about 270,000 clones, approximately 70% of them found once; the top ten carry over 2%. The chain is built from TRBV5-1 and TRBJ2-2, with 8 bases fitting TRBD2. The sequenced sample was PBMCs. This receptor was obtained from a female donor in good health and CMV-seronegative. CDR3 loop: CASTPAGDASTGELFF. In nucleotides, the CDR3 is TGCGCCAGCACCCCAGCGGGAGACGCGAGCACCGGGGAGCTGTTTTTT. The entire variable domain, with the rest obtained from reference TRBV5-1 and TRBJ2-2, is as follows: KAGVTQTPRYLIKTRGQQVTLSCSPISGHRSVSWYQQTPGQGLQFLFEYFSETQRNKGNFPGRFSGRQFSNSRSEMNVSTLELGDSALYLCASTPAGDASTGELFFGEGSRLTVL.